This entry lists 32 T cell receptor beta chains sequenced from one sample in a study of PD-1 blockade in mismatch repair-deficient tumors. No cognate antigen is known for these TCRs. Time point here: approximately 9-day in vitro stimulation with candidate neoantigen peptide 6. Sequencing was performed with immunoSEQ multiplex PCR; in TCRdb, only in-frame clones are kept and a portion is missing. Among approximately 13,000 clones, about 86% were seen once, and the ten largest hold 4.6%. The specimen was cells cultured in vitro, collected from a patient treated with pembrolizumab. The origin of the receptors is an adult with mismatch repair-deficient cancer.

The chain employs TRBV6-5 and TRBJ2-1; D unclear. The CDR3 contains 16 residues. V was trimmed by 0 bases and J by 1 base, leaving 10 bases between them. CDR1 is MNHEY, CDR2 SVGAGI, per germline. CDR3 in DNA: TGTGCCAGCAGTTACTCCCGGACGGGTTCCTACAATGAGCAGTTCTTC. It encodes CASSYSRTGSYNEQFF.

The V call is TRBV30, the J call TRBJ1-2; D is unresolved. The CDR3 runs 13 residues. Germline assignment: CDR1 GTSNPN and CDR2 SVGIG (reference sequence). Between the trimmed V and J ends, which lost 4 bases and 11 bases, there was a span of 20 bases. The CDR3 reads CAWTSSPPGGYTF. CDR3 nucleotides: TGTGCCTGGACCAGCAGCCCTCCGGGAGGATACACCTTC.

V is TRBV21-1 and J is TRBJ1-5; no DNA check was done on the table's D call, TRBD1. TRBV21-1 is a documented pseudogene. This CDR3 is 15 amino acids long. The CDR3 loop is CASSLLGQHNQPQHF. The CDR3 DNA follows: TGTGCCAGCAGCTTATTAGGACAGCACAATCAGCCCCAGCATTTT.

The chain couples TRBV11-2 to TRBJ2-6, with TRBD2 matching over 7 bases. The CDR3 spans 17 residues. V shed 2 bases, J shed 2 bases, and the junction held 6 bases outside the gene matches. Germline V gene sequence: CDR1 SGHAT, CDR2 FQNNGV. CDR3 amino acids: CASSLPAGLAGANVLTF. Here the CDR3 DNA reads TGTGCCAGCAGCTTACCAGCGGGATTAGCTGGGGCCAACGTCCTGACTTTC.

The gene calls are TRBV29-1 and TRBJ2-7; 7 bases agree with TRBD1. The junction had 7 bases not matched to a gene; V was cut back by 2 bases and J by 3 bases. The germline V gene encodes CDR1 SQVTM and CDR2 ANQGSEA. This CDR3 comprises 14 residues. The CDR3 loop reads CSVEQQGRGYEQYF. CDR3 bases: TGCAGCGTTGAACAACAGGGGAGAGGCTACGAGCAGTACTTC.

This rearrangement joins TRBV7-9 to TRBJ2-7; TRBD1 is a possible D gene (6 bases). This CDR3 is 14 amino acids long. Germline V gene data show CDR1 as SEHNR and CDR2 as FQNEAQ (reference sequence). V was shortened by 4 bases and J by 1 base, with 11 bases between the two germline ends. The CDR3 loop is CASSYRTASYEQYF. DNA of the CDR3: TGTGCCAGCAGCTACCGGACAGCTTCCTACGAGCAGTACTTC. The variable domain in full, with the rest retrieved from reference TRBV7-9 and TRBJ2-7, is DTGVSQNPRHKITKRGQNVTFRCDPISEHNRLYWYRQTLGQGPEFLTYFQNEAQLEKSRLLSDRFSAERPKGSFSTLEIQRTEQGDSAMYLCASSYRTASYEQYFGPGTRLTVT.

Details on this clone: The junction does not match germline at one end; this may be a read error. The chain links TRBV19 to TRBJ1-1; possibly TRBD1 for D (5 bases). Germline-derived CDR1 and CDR2 are LNHDA and SQIVND (reference sequence). There are 14 residues in the CDR3. The chain's CDR3 is CASSMWGGDTEAFF. CDR3 coding DNA: TGTGCGAGTAGTATGTGGGGGGGGGACACTGAAGCTTTCTTT.

The rearrangement joins TRBV25-1 to TRBJ2-1, with 8 bases fitting TRBD2. V lost 3 bases and J lost 12; bases outside the gene matches: 4. The CDR3 is 12 residues long. Germline CDR1 MGHDK, CDR2 SYGVNS. CDR3 loop: CASSEPGLGQFF. As DNA, the CDR3 is TGTGCCAGCAGTGAGCCGGGACTAGGGCAGTTCTTC.

The V call is TRBV5-1, the J call TRBJ2-1; 15 bases map to TRBD2. This CDR3 comprises 17 residues. V gave up 4 bases and J gave up 4 bases; unmatched junction bases: 6. Germline V gene data show CDR1 as SGHRS and CDR2 as YFSETQ. The CDR3 bases are TGCGCCAGCAGCCAGGGACTAGCGGGAGGTACATACAATGAGCAGTTCTTC. The encoded protein is CASSQGLAGGTYNEQFF.

Only a few counts were recorded for this clone. The J gene is TRBJ2-7, the V gene TRBV11-3; 7 nucleotides align to TRBD2. From germline, CDR1 is SGHNT and CDR2 YENEEA. The CDR3 has 14 amino acids. The ends lost 4 bases at V and 9 bases at J; junction bases unmatched: 12. Here the CDR3 DNA reads TGTGCCAGCAGCTCCCACGCGGAGCGGGAAGTGCAGTACTTC. It is translated as CASSSHAEREVQYF. Full variable domain (remainder filled in from reference TRBV11-3 and TRBJ2-7): EAGVVQSPRYKIIEKKQPVAFWCNPISGHNTLYWYLQNLGQGPELLIRYENEEAVDDSQLPKDRFSAERLKGVDSTLKIQPAELGDSAVYLCASSSHAEREVQYFGPGTRLTVT.

This chain uses TRBV7-6 with TRBJ2-7; 9 bases match TRBD2. The germline CDR1 and CDR2 sequences are SGHVS and FNYEAQ. CDR3 length equals 17 residues. V shed 4 bases and J 2 bases; nucleotides not matched to a gene: 12. The CDR3 loop reads CASSSRLAGATTYEQYF. In nucleotides, the CDR3 is TGTGCCAGCAGCTCACGCTTAGCGGGGGCAACTACCTACGAGCAGTACTTC.

This clone came up once. The chain is built from TRBV7-9 and TRBJ2-5, with 8 bases aligning to TRBD1. From germline, CDR1 is SEHNR and CDR2 FQNEAQ (reference sequence). Trimming cost V 5 bases and J 6 bases; bases outside gene matches: 8. This CDR3 has 14 residues. CDR3 protein: CASSLGQGAKTQYF. The DNA of the CDR3 is TGTGCCAGCAGCCTGGGGCAGGGGGCTAAGACCCAGTACTTC.

The rearrangement links TRBV5-1 to TRBJ2-1; 8 nucleotides align to TRBD2. V was clipped by 4 bases and J by 8 bases; unmatched bases: 8. This CDR3 spans 14 amino acids. Germline CDR1 reads SGHRS; CDR2 reads YFSETQ. This CDR3 reads CASSLGLGEDEQFF. DNA for the CDR3: TGCGCCAGCAGCCTGGGACTAGGGGAGGATGAGCAGTTCTTC.

The chain has TRBV28 and TRBJ2-7; D is possibly TRBD1 (7 bases). Germline CDR1 is MDHEN and CDR2 is SYDVKM. V lost 5 bases and J lost 4, with 21 bases in between. CDR3 length equals 16 residues. CDR3 DNA sequence: TGTGCCAGCAGTATCCCAGGAGGGGGCGGTTCGTACGAGCAGTACTTC. Translation gives CASSIPGGGGSYEQYF.

The chain is built from TRBV18 and TRBJ1-1, with a weak D call TRBD1 (5 bases). Germline V gene data show CDR1 as KGHSH and CDR2 as LQKENI. The CDR3 runs to 17 residues. With 1 base removed from V and 1 base from J, the gap between germline ends came to 16 bases. Written as DNA, the CDR3 is TGTGCCAGCTCACCACTCGGGGGAAGTGGCACGAACACTGAAGCTTTCTTT. This encodes CASSPLGGSGTNTEAFF.

This clone was seen a single time. V gene TRBV27 combines with J gene TRBJ2-1, with 14 bases aligning to TRBD2. Germline V gene sequence: CDR1 MNHEY, CDR2 SMNVEV (reference sequence). The CDR3 contains 19 residues. Losses at the gene ends were 8 bases for V and 2 bases for J; bases not matched to a gene: 14. The CDR3 protein is CASAPRVGLAGVTYNEQFF. The CDR3 region has the DNA TGTGCCAGCGCCCCCCGGGTGGGACTAGCGGGAGTGACCTACAATGAGCAGTTCTTC.

The chain has TRBV5-1 and TRBJ2-1; TRBD2 is a possible D gene (5 bases). Germline V lookup: CDR1 SGHRS, CDR2 YFSETQ. The CDR3 runs to 13 residues. Trimming pared 3 bases from V and 5 bases from J, leaving 9 bases between. CDR3 protein: CASSWTVDNEQFF. CDR3 DNA: TGCGCCAGCAGCTGGACTGTTGACAATGAGCAGTTCTTC.

This sequence joins TRBV5-1 and TRBJ1-2; 7 bases map to TRBD1. Germline V lookup: CDR1 SGHRS, CDR2 YFSETQ. This CDR3 contains 14 residues. Germline trimming cut 4 bases from V and 2 bases from J; bases unmatched to any gene: 5. The CDR3 DNA is TGCGCCAGCAGCCAACAGGGGCAGAACTATGGCTACACCTTC. Translating it yields CASSQQGQNYGYTF.

The chain employs TRBV10-2 and TRBJ2-5; D is ambiguous. The CDR3 totals 12 residues. Trimming took 4 bases from V and 4 from J, leaving 7 bases between them. CDR1 and CDR2 (germline): WSHSY, SAAADI. The CDR3 spells CASSARRETQYF. The DNA of the CDR3 is TGCGCCAGCAGTGCGAGGCGAGAGACCCAGTACTTC.

This chain joins TRBV6-6 and TRBJ2-1; perhaps TRBD2 as D (6 bases). Trimming stripped 4 bases from V and 0 bases from J, with 13 bases between. Germline assignment: CDR1 MNHNY and CDR2 SVGAGI (reference sequence). CDR3 length: 16 residues. The CDR3 nucleotides are TGTGCCAGCAGTTTCACTATAGCGGCCTCCTACAATGAGCAGTTCTTC. Translated: CASSFTIAASYNEQFF.

This clone was counted once. The chain links TRBV4-2 to TRBJ1-3; TRBD1 is a possible D gene (6 bases). Between the trimmed V and J ends, which lost 4 bases and 2 bases, there was a span of 12 bases. Germline V gene lookup returns CDR1 LGHNA and CDR2 YNFKEQ. The CDR3 has 15 amino acids. The DNA of the CDR3 is TGTGCCAGCAGCCTCGAACAGGGCCCTGGAAACACCATATATTTT. Protein product: CASSLEQGPGNTIYF.

The rearrangement joins TRBV9 to TRBJ2-7, with D tentatively TRBD1 (5 bases). Germline assignment: CDR1 SGDLS and CDR2 YYNGEE. Trimming stripped 0 bases from V and 3 bases from J, with 10 bases between. This CDR3 is built from 14 residues. The CDR3 nucleotides read TGTGCCAGCAGCGTAGACCTAGACAGCTACGAGCAGTACTTC. This codes for CASSVDLDSYEQYF.

The CDR3 DNA is TGTGCCAGCAGTTTATCCGGTATGAACACTGAAGCTTTCTTT. Translated: CASSLSGMNTEAFF. This chain uses TRBV27 with TRBJ1-1; no clear D gene. Deletions cut 0 bases from V and 0 bases from J, with 5 bases between. The CDR3 runs to 14 residues. Per germline, CDR1 MNHEY and CDR2 SMNVEV (reference sequence).

The CDR3 is CASREGRLPYEQYF. The CDR3 DNA sequence: TGTGCCAGCAGGGAGGGACGGTTACCCTACGAGCAGTACTTC. The chain joins TRBV2 to TRBJ2-7, with a tentative D call TRBD2 (6 bases). With 6 bases removed from V and 2 bases from J, the gap between germline ends came to 14 bases. The CDR3 loop spans 14 amino acids. Per the germline V gene, CDR1 is SNHLY and CDR2 is FYNNEI.

This clone has a single count. The chain is built from TRBV2 and TRBJ1-2; D is ambiguous. V was shortened by 2 bases and J by 2 bases, with 6 bases between the two germline ends. The CDR3 contains 13 residues. Germline loops: CDR1 SNHLY, CDR2 FYNNEI. As DNA, the CDR3 is TGTGCCAGCAGTGAATCTTCGAACTATGGCTACACCTTC. Its translation is CASSESSNYGYTF.

This rearrangement joins TRBV28 to TRBJ1-1; D not resolved. The germline CDR1 and CDR2 sequences are MDHEN and SYDVKM. The CDR3 is 13 residues long. Trimming left V 6 bases short and J 5 bases short, with 13 bases between. CDR3 sequence: CASSRAGRTEAFF. In nucleotides, the CDR3 is TGTGCCAGCAGCCGAGCGGGTCGAACTGAAGCTTTCTTT.

This clone was detected only once. The chain couples TRBV10-1 to TRBJ2-1; TRBD2 matches at 9 bases. Germline V gene lookup returns CDR1 WNHNN and CDR2 SYGVQD (reference sequence). The CDR3 is 18 amino acids. Germline trimming cut 2 bases from V and 4 bases from J; bases unmatched to any gene: 12. CDR3: CASSEHHKAGGLYNEQFF. CDR3 nucleotide sequence: TGCGCCAGCAGTGAGCATCATAAAGCGGGAGGCTTATACAATGAGCAGTTCTTC.

The CDR3 nucleotides read TGTGCCAGCAGCTTAGCGACAGGTATGAACACTGAAGCTTTCTTT. This encodes CASSLATGMNTEAFF. The chain recombines TRBV7-2 with TRBJ1-1, with D possibly TRBD1 on 6 matching bases. The germline CDR1 and CDR2 sequences are SGHTA and FQGNSA. The germline V and J ends were trimmed by 0 bases and 0 bases, with 8 bases remaining between them. This CDR3 has 15 residues. Together with reference TRBV7-2 and TRBJ1-1, the CDR3 gives the full variable domain: GAGVSQSPSNKVTEKGKDVELRCDPISGHTALYWYRQSLGQGLEFLIYFQGNSAPDKSGLPSDRFSAERTGGSVSTLTIQRTQQEDSAVYLCASSLATGMNTEAFFGQGTRLTVV.

This chain connects TRBV9 to TRBJ1-2; 8 bases are a match to TRBD1. This CDR3 spans 14 amino acids. Germline CDR1 reads SGDLS; CDR2 reads YYNGEE. V lost 2 bases to trimming and J lost 7 bases; unmatched junction nucleotides: 7. In DNA form, the CDR3 reads TGTGCCAGCAGCGTCAAGGACAGGGAACGTGGCTACACCTTC. Amino acid sequence: CASSVKDRERGYTF.

The chain employs TRBV4-1 and TRBJ2-2, with TRBD1 as a possible D gene (5 bases). CDR3 size: 15 residues. Trimming removed 2 bases from V and 5 bases from J, with 12 bases in between. Per the germline V gene, CDR1 is MGHRA and CDR2 is YSYEKL. The CDR3 sequence: CASSQPLQGTGELFF. CDR3 nucleotide sequence: TGCGCCAGCAGCCAACCGCTCCAGGGAACCGGGGAGCTGTTTTTT.

Details on this clone: A junction end diverges from the germline sequence, so it may reflect a read error. The chain has TRBV7-2 and TRBJ1-5; the D gene is possibly TRBD1 (5 bases). Germline V CDR1 and CDR2: SGHTA, FQGNSA. The CDR3 runs to 13 residues. The CDR3 DNA reads TGTGCCAGCACCTTACAGGACCAGGGGCCCCAGCATTTT. Protein product: CASTLQDQGPQHF.

The V gene is TRBV6-6, the J gene TRBJ2-2, with 12 positions matching TRBD2. Trimming took 6 bases from V and 3 from J; bases not matched to a gene: 2. Germline V gene sequence: CDR1 MNHNY, CDR2 SVGAGI (reference sequence). The CDR3 contains 15 residues. CDR3: CASRRLAGDTGELFF. Written as DNA, the CDR3 is TGTGCCAGCAGGCGACTAGCGGGAGACACCGGGGAGCTGTTTTTT.